This T cell receptor (beta chain) appears in the sequencing data of a study of T cells in Graves' hyperthyroidism and ophthalmopathy. This clonotype was found many times. V lost 3 bases and J 6 bases, leaving 14 bases between the germline ends. Germline V gene sequence: CDR1 ENHRY, CDR2 SYGVKD. This CDR3 is 14 amino acids long. The CDR3 regions of TCR beta were amplified from RNA transcripts. TCR CDR3 underwent first-round RT-PCR with the HTBI primer set. TCRdb called the multiplex PCR reads again in MiXCR, with one record for every CDR3 protein. The table records under 350,000 distinct CDR3 sequences, 20% to 25% of them present only once.

This clonotype was obtained from a man aged 35 to 55 with Graves' hyperthyroidism that later progressed to Graves' ophthalmopathy. Sequences were obtained from blood. The chain uses TRBV10-3 and TRBJ1-1, with D possibly matching TRBD1 (6 bases). The CDR3 protein is CAISDPDSGSEAFF. The CDR3 DNA reads as TGTGCCATCAGTGACCCGGACAGCGGTTCTGAAGCTTTCTTT.